This T cell receptor beta chain comes out of a study of blood T cell repertoires in COVID-19. CDR3 length: 15 amino acids. CDR1 LNHNV and CDR2 YYDKDF come from the germline V gene (reference sequence). V lost 5 bases and J lost 3, with 14 bases in between. A note on this clone: This sample also contains other DNA sequences that code for the same CDR3.

The assay was immunoSEQ multiplex PCR, and TCRdb's table has in-frame clones only and misses some. The table includes 53,000 or so clones, approximately 82% detected once. The origin of this receptor is a human donor in a cohort sampled during active COVID-19. This chain connects TRBV15 to TRBJ2-4, with a weak D call TRBD1 (6 bases). The sequenced sample was peripheral blood. The CDR3 is CATSPLDSRKNIQYF. Written as DNA, the CDR3 is TGTGCCACCAGCCCACTGGACAGTCGCAAAAACATTCAGTACTTC.